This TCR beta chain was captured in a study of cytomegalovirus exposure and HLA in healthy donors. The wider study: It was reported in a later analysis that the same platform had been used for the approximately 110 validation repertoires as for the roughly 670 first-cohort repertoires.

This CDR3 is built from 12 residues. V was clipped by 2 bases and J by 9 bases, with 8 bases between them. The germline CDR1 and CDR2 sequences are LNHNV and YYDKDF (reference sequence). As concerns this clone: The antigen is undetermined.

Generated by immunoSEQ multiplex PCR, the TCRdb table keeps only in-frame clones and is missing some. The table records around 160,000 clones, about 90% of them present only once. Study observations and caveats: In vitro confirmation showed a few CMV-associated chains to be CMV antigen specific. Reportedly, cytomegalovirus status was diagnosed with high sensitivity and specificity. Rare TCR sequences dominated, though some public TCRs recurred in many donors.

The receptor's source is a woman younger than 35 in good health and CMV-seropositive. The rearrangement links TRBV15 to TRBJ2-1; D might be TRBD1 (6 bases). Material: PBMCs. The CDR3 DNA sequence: TGTGCCACCAGCAGATTAGGGGGTGAGCAGTTCTTC. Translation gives CATSRLGGEQFF.